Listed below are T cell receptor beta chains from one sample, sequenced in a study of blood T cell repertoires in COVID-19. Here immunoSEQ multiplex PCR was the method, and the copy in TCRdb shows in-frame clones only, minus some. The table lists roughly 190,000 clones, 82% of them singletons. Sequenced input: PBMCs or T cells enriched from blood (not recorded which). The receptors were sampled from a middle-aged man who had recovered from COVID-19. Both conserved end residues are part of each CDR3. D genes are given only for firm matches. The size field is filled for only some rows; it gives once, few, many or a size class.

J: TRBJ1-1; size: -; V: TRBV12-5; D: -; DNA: TGTGCTAGCCCTGCCGGAGGAGTGAACACTGAAGCTTTCTTT; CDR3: CASPAGGVNTEAFF
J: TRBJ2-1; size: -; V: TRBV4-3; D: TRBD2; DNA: TGCGCCAGCAGCTATTGGACTAGCGGGAGTGAAAATGAGCAGTTCTTC; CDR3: CASSYWTSGSENEQFF
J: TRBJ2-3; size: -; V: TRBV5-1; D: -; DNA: TGCGCCAGCAGCCGCGGTAGCTTAGCAACAGATACGCAGTATTTT; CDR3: CASSRGSLATDTQYF
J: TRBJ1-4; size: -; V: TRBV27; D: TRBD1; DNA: TGTGCCAGCAGACACCTCGGACAGGGTAAATCGGGAACTAATGAAAAACTGTTTTTT; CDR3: CASRHLGQGKSGTNEKLFF
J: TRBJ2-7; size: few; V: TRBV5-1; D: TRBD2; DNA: TGCGCCAGCAGCCCGGGACTAGCGGGAGAGGCCGAGCAGTACTTC; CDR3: CASSPGLAGEAEQYF
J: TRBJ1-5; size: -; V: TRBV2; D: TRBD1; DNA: TGTGCCACCCGGCTCGACAGGGGGAATCAGCCCCAGCATTTT; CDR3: CATRLDRGNQPQHF
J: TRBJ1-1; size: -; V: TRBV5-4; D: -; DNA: TGTGCCAGCAGCTTGGACAGGGCAAGCACTGAAGCTTTCTTT; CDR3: CASSLDRASTEAFF
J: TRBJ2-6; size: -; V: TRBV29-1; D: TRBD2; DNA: TGCAGCGTCCTCACGACTAGCGGGAGGCCGCCTGGGGCCAACGTCCTGACTTTC; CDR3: CSVLTTSGRPPGANVLTF
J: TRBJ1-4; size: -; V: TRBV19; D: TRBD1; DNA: TGTGCCAGTAGTGAACCCGGGACAGGGATAGGAAAACTGTTTTTT; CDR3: CASSEPGTGIGKLFF
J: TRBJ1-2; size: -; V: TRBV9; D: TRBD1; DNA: TGTGCCAGCAGCGCTTCACCGGGACAGGGATACGGCTACACCTTC; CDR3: CASSASPGQGYGYTF
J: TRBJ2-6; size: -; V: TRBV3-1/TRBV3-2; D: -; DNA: TGTGCCAGCAGCCAACGCACAGGGACTGGGGCCAACGTCCTGACTTTC; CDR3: CASSQRTGTGANVLTF
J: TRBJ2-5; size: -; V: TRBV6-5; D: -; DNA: TGTGCCAGCACCCCTCGGTTCGGGGAAGAGACCCAGTACTTC; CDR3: CASTPRFGEETQYF
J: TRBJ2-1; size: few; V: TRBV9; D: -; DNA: TGTGCCAGTACCCCGGGGTCGGCCTACAATGAGCAGTTCTTC; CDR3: CASTPGSAYNEQFF
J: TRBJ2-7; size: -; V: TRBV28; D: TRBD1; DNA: TGTGCCAGCAGTTTACCAACGGGACAGGGGGGTTGGCAGTACTTC; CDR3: CASSLPTGQGGWQYF
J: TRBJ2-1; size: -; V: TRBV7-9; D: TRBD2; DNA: TGTGCCAGCAGCTTAGGGGGGACTAGCGCGAACAATGAGCAGTTCTTC; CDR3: CASSLGGTSANNEQFF
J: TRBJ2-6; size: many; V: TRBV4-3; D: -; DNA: TGCGCCAGCAGCCAAGAGCCTACAGGGTTTAATGGGGCCAACGTCCTGACTTTC; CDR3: CASSQEPTGFNGANVLTF
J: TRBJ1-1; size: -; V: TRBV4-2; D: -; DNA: TGTGCCAGCAGCCACCTTCGGGATGATGAAGCTTTCTTT; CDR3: CASSHLRDDEAFF
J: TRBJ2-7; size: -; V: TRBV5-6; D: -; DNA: TGTGCCAGCAGCCCGGACGGGGCAGTGGAGGGCCGGGAGCAGTACTTC; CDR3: CASSPDGAVEGREQYF
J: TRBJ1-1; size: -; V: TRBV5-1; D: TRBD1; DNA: TGCGCCAGCAGCGGCACAGGGGTGAACACTGAAGCTTTCTTT; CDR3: CASSGTGVNTEAFF
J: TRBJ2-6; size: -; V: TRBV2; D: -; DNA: TGTGCCAGCAGTGGCGACACCTCTGGGGCCAACGTCCTGACTTTC; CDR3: CASSGDTSGANVLTF
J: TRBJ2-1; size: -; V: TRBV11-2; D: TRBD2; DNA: TGTGCCAGCAGCTTAGAGGCGGGAGGCGAGCAGTTCTTC; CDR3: CASSLEAGGEQFF
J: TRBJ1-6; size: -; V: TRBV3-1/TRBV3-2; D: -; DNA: TGTGCCAGCAGCCAAGATGCAGGGGTTAACTCACCCCTCCACTTT; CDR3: CASSQDAGVNSPLHF
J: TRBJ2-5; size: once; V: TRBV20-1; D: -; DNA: TGCAGTGCTAAGCTTCAAGAGACCCAGTACTTC; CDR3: CSAKLQETQYF
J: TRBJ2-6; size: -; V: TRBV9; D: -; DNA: TGTGCCAGCAGCGTTGGCAGCTCTGGGGCCAACGTCCTGACTTTC; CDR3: CASSVGSSGANVLTF
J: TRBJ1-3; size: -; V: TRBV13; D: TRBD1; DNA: TGTGCCAGCAGCTGGACAGGCTCTGGAAACACCATATATTTT; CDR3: CASSWTGSGNTIYF
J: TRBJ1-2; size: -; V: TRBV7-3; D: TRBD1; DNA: TGTGCCAGCAGCTTAAAAGGGGGCTTGGGCTATGGCTACACCTTC; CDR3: CASSLKGGLGYGYTF
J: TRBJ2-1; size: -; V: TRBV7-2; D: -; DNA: TGTGCCAGCAGCCCCGCCACTAGCCCCATTTACAATGAGCAGTTCTTC; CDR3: CASSPATSPIYNEQFF
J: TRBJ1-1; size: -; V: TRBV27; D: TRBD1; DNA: TGTGCCAGCAGTCCGGCGGACAGGTGGGTCACTGAAGCTTTCTTT; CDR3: CASSPADRWVTEAFF
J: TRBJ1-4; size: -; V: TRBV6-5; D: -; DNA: TGTGCCAGCAGTTACGTGGTTGGCGAAAAACTGTTTTTT; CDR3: CASSYVVGEKLFF
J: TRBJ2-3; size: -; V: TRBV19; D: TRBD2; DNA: TGTGCCAGTAGTGACCCAGGACTAGCGGGAGGAGGGTACACAGATACGCAGTATTTT; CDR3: CASSDPGLAGGGYTDTQYF